Below are 27 T cell receptor beta chains sequenced from a single sample in a study of cytomegalovirus exposure and HLA in healthy donors (dated 2017 in TCRdb). To prepare the library, the immunoSEQ multiplex PCR assay was applied. For the multiplex PCR, a mixture combining 60 forward primers for TCR Vbeta segments and 13 reverse primers for TCR Jbeta segments was used. The table comes from immuneACCESS by way of TCRdb, which keeps in-frame sequences with V and J called. Part of the clones is missing from these tables; in studies checked, under half for an unresolved V gene and the rest for unknown reasons. The table kept for this sample lists about 55,000 clones. Roughly 9% of the sample lies in the top ten. The specimen was PBMCs. These TCRs come from a man in his forties or fifties in good health and CMV-seropositive.

CDR3 sequence reads: CASSLLAGEADTQYF. Here the CDR3 DNA reads TGCGCCAGCAGCTTGTTAGCGGGAGAGGCAGATACGCAGTATTTT. The chain couples TRBV5-1 to TRBJ2-3; TRBD2 agrees at 9 bases. Germline V gives CDR1 SGHRS, CDR2 YFSETQ. Losses at the gene ends were 1 base for V and 4 bases for J; bases not matched to a gene: 4. The CDR3 is 15 residues long.

V usage is TRBV4-1 and J usage is TRBJ1-1, with 8 bases matching TRBD1. Trimming at V came to 1 base and at J to 5 bases, leaving 0 bases not matched to a gene. Germline assignment: CDR1 MGHRA and CDR2 YSYEKL. The CDR3 has 13 residues. Written as DNA, the CDR3 is TGCGCCAGCAGCCAAGGACAGGGGACTGAAGCTTTCTTT. Translating gives CASSQGQGTEAFF.

The rearrangement joins TRBV11-2 to TRBJ2-1, with 8 bases matching TRBD2. This CDR3 has 14 residues. The ends lost 1 base at V and 7 bases at J; junction bases unmatched: 3. CDR1 is SGHAT, CDR2 FQNNGV, per germline. Here the CDR3 reads CASSLAGGPNEQFF. The CDR3 DNA reads TGTGCCAGCAGCTTAGCGGGGGGGCCAAATGAGCAGTTCTTC.

The chain is built from TRBV7-2 and TRBJ1-3, with a weak D call TRBD1 (6 bases). Germline values: CDR1 SGHTA, CDR2 FQGNSA. V shed 5 bases and J shed 8 bases, with 22 bases lying between them. The CDR3 length is 16 residues. CDR3 DNA sequence: TGTGCCAGCAGCCCACAGGGAACCTTCCACACGGACACCATATATTTT. Its translation is CASSPQGTFHTDTIYF.

The chain combines TRBV29-1 with TRBJ2-2, with 7 bases identical to TRBD2. With 7 bases clipped from V and 5 bases from J, the junction kept 10 bases outside the gene matches. The CDR3 is made up of 14 amino acids. Germline CDR1 reads SQVTM; CDR2 reads ANQGSEA. CDR3 bases: TGCAGCGCCGGGGCGGGAGTAACAACCGGGGAGCTGTTTTTT. It is translated as CSAGAGVTTGELFF.

The chain combines TRBV7-9 with TRBJ2-5; 11 bases match TRBD1. Gene TRBJ2-7 matches the end of the DNA better, so the J call may be wrong. The CDR3 is 15 residues long. Per the germline V gene, CDR1 is SEHNR and CDR2 is FQNEAQ (reference sequence). Written as DNA, the CDR3 is TGTGCCAGCAGCAAACGGACAGGGGGCGGGGACGAGCAGTACTTC. The encoded protein is CASSKRTGGGDEQYF.

V gene TRBV5-1 combines with J gene TRBJ2-7, with TRBD1 as a possible D gene (5 bases). The CDR3 has 12 residues. The ends were cut back, 0 bases at V and 6 bases at J, with 7 bases in the middle. The germline CDR1 and CDR2 sequences are SGHRS and YFSETQ. CDR3 in amino acids: CASSLEGAEQYF. In DNA, the CDR3 is TGCGCCAGCAGCTTGGAAGGGGCCGAGCAGTACTTC. Looking up the rest from reference TRBV5-1 and TRBJ2-7 gives the full variable domain: KAGVTQTPRYLIKTRGQQVTLSCSPISGHRSVSWYQQTPGQGLQFLFEYFSETQRNKGNFPGRFSGRQFSNSRSEMNVSTLELGDSALYLCASSLEGAEQYFGPGTRLTVT.

V is TRBV5-4 and J is TRBJ2-7; 8 bases are shared with TRBD2. The CDR3 extends over 14 amino acids. Germline loops: CDR1 SGHNT, CDR2 YYREEE (reference sequence). V was clipped by 0 bases and J by 2 bases; unmatched bases: 1. Written as DNA, the CDR3 is TGTGCCAGCAGCTTGGGCGGGGGGACCTACGAGCAGTACTTC. Encoded protein: CASSLGGGTYEQYF.

V is TRBV4-2 and J is TRBJ2-1, with 8 bases identical to TRBD2. This CDR3 has 16 amino acids. The ends lost 1 base at V and 5 bases at J; junction bases unmatched: 7. Germline-derived CDR1 and CDR2 are LGHNA and YNFKEQ. This chain's CDR3 is CASSQVQAGGNNEQFF. The DNA of the CDR3 is TGTGCCAGCAGCCAAGTCCAGGCGGGGGGCAACAATGAGCAGTTCTTC.

The chain couples TRBV29-1 to TRBJ2-3; TRBD1 aligns across 7 bases. This CDR3 is built from 13 residues. Germline V gives CDR1 SQVTM, CDR2 ANQGSEA. CDR3 region: CSGYRGLTDTQYF. In nucleotides, the CDR3 is TGCAGTGGTTACAGGGGTCTAACAGATACGCAGTATTTT.

The chain joins TRBV5-4 to TRBJ2-3, with 8 positions matching TRBD1. Germline V gives CDR1 SGHNT, CDR2 YYREEE (reference sequence). The CDR3 has 14 residues. With 4 bases clipped from V and 2 bases from J, the junction kept 3 bases outside the gene matches. As DNA, the CDR3 is TGTGCCAGCAGCACGCAGGGGGCCACAGATACGCAGTATTTT. Amino acid sequence: CASSTQGATDTQYF.

The chain carries TRBV7-2 and TRBJ2-2; TRBD2 might be the D (5 bases). This CDR3 contains 16 residues. Germline assignment: CDR1 SGHTA and CDR2 FQGNSA. V was trimmed by 2 bases and J by 2 bases, leaving 12 bases between them. The CDR3 nucleotides read TGTGCCAGCAGCTTATCCTCAGCGGCAAACACCGGGGAGCTGTTTTTT. Translated: CASSLSSAANTGELFF.

The V and J genes are TRBV19 and TRBJ2-2; 7 nucleotides align to TRBD2. CDR3 length: 14 amino acids. J gave up 8 bases and V 1 base, and 4 bases lay outside the gene matches. Germline V gene data show CDR1 as LNHDA and CDR2 as SQIVND (reference sequence). For the CDR3, the DNA is TGTGCCAGTAGTATAGCTGCGGGGGAAGGGGAGCTGTTTTTT. It translates to CASSIAAGEGELFF.

The CDR3 region has the DNA TGTGCCAGCAGTTACGCCAGAGAAGCTTTCTTT. Amino acids: CASSYAREAFF. The rearrangement links TRBV6-5 to TRBJ1-1, with D hard to call. V shed 2 bases and J shed 8 bases, with 6 bases lying between them. Looked up from germline, CDR1 is MNHEY and CDR2 is SVGAGI. The CDR3 extends over 11 amino acids.

The rearrangement uses TRBV4-1 and TRBJ2-1, with TRBD2 matching over 9 bases. The CDR3 spans 15 residues. The junction had 5 bases not matched to a gene; V was cut back by 7 bases and J by 1 base. Germline V gene lookup returns CDR1 MGHRA and CDR2 YSYEKL. In DNA, the CDR3 is TGCGCCAGCACCCCGGGACTAGCTTCCTACAATGAGCAGTTCTTC. This encodes CASTPGLASYNEQFF.

The CDR3 DNA is TGTGCCAGTAGTATTTCGGCGGGTGGGGCCAACGTCCTGACTTTC. Translated: CASSISAGGANVLTF. The rearrangement joins TRBV19 to TRBJ2-6; tentatively, D is TRBD2 (5 bases). The germline V and J ends were trimmed by 3 bases and 3 bases, with 9 bases remaining between them. Germline values: CDR1 LNHDA, CDR2 SQIVND (reference sequence). The CDR3 loop spans 15 amino acids.

J is TRBJ2-7 and V is TRBV7-9, with no clear D. V lost 0 bases and J 0 bases, leaving 12 bases between the germline ends. CDR1 SEHNR and CDR2 FQNEAQ come from the germline V gene (reference sequence). This CDR3 contains 16 residues. The CDR3 spells CASSLATPYSSYEQYF. The CDR3 coding sequence is TGTGCCAGCAGCTTAGCGACACCTTATAGCTCCTACGAGCAGTACTTC.

The chain links TRBV4-2 to TRBJ1-2; D is unresolved. The CDR3 length is 14 residues. Germline V gives CDR1 LGHNA, CDR2 YNFKEQ. V shed 0 bases and J shed 6 bases, with 11 bases lying between them. Here the CDR3 DNA reads TGTGCCAGCAGCCAAGAAGACAACCTGGATGGCTACACCTTC. Its protein is CASSQEDNLDGYTF.

The chain is built from TRBV7-8 and TRBJ1-5; D perhaps matches TRBD1 (6 bases). V was shortened by 3 bases and J by 8 bases, with 11 bases between the two germline ends. This CDR3 spans 13 amino acids. CDR1 and CDR2 from the germline V gene are SGHVS and FQNEAQ. As DNA, the CDR3 is TGTGCCAGCAGCTTCGGCAGGGGTGAGCCCCAGCATTTT. Translated: CASSFGRGEPQHF.

V and J are TRBV4-2 and TRBJ1-5, with 10 bases that match TRBD1. The CDR3 consists of 17 residues. Germline CDR1 is LGHNA and CDR2 is YNFKEQ. Trimming cost V 0 bases and J 6 bases; bases outside gene matches: 8. CDR3 in DNA: TGTGCCAGCAGCCAAGAATCGTTGGGACAGGGGACTCAGCCCCAGCATTTT. This codes for CASSQESLGQGTQPQHF.

The CDR3 is CASSPGGQEGYGYTF. The CDR3 DNA is TGTGCCAGTAGTCCCGGGGGACAGGAAGGCTATGGCTACACCTTC. The chain recombines TRBV19 with TRBJ1-2, with 8 bases matching TRBD1. This CDR3 region has 15 residues. The V and J ends lost 5 bases and 4 bases, in that order; junction bases with no gene match: 9. The V gene's germline CDR1 is LNHDA and CDR2 SQIVND (reference sequence).

The rearrangement joins TRBV5-1 to TRBJ2-1; no firm D call. Trimming removed 4 bases at V and 6 bases at J, with 8 bases between. The CDR3 length is 12 residues. Germline assignment: CDR1 SGHRS and CDR2 YFSETQ. The CDR3 loop reads CASSQNPNEQFF. Here the CDR3 DNA reads TGCGCCAGCAGCCAGAATCCCAATGAGCAGTTCTTC. The variable domain in full, completed from reference TRBV5-1 and TRBJ2-1, reads KAGVTQTPRYLIKTRGQQVTLSCSPISGHRSVSWYQQTPGQGLQFLFEYFSETQRNKGNFPGRFSGRQFSNSRSEMNVSTLELGDSALYLCASSQNPNEQFFGPGTRLTVL.

The V call is TRBV7-2, the J call TRBJ2-7; D is unclear. Germline CDR1 is SGHTA and CDR2 is FQGNSA. The CDR3 covers 15 residues. V was cut by 0 bases and J by 5 bases, with 14 bases left in between. Here the CDR3 DNA reads TGTGCCAGCAGCTTAGCAGGTAGCAAGGTTAACGAGCAGTACTTC. Amino acid sequence: CASSLAGSKVNEQYF. The whole variable domain, remainder taken from reference TRBV7-2 and TRBJ2-7, is GAGVSQSPSNKVTEKGKDVELRCDPISGHTALYWYRQSLGQGLEFLIYFQGNSAPDKSGLPSDRFSAERTGGSVSTLTIQRTQQEDSAVYLCASSLAGSKVNEQYFGPGTRLTVT.

The CDR3 region has the DNA TGCAGCGTAGAGACAGATATGATTGAAGCTTTCTTT. It specifies CSVETDMIEAFF. The rearrangement uses TRBV29-1 and TRBJ1-1, with D perhaps matching TRBD1 (5 bases). Germline V gene data show CDR1 as SQVTM and CDR2 as ANQGSEA. The V and J ends lost 6 bases and 7 bases respectively, with 15 bases between them. There are 12 residues in the CDR3.

The rearrangement links TRBV5-3 to TRBJ1-2, with 7 bases that match TRBD1. TRBV5-3 is recorded as an ORF, its role being uncertain. The CDR3 runs to 13 residues. V was clipped by 2 bases and J by 8 bases; unmatched bases: 6. The CDR3 DNA sequence: TGTGCCAGAAGCTTCGGACAGGCCTACGGCTACACCTTC. It yields the protein CARSFGQAYGYTF.

The chain has TRBV6-1 and TRBJ2-5, with TRBD1 identical over 8 bases. Looked up from germline, CDR1 is MNHNS and CDR2 is SASEGT. The V gene end was trimmed by 4 bases and the J gene end by 2 bases; junction bases not matched to a gene: 3. The CDR3 spans 14 residues. The CDR3 sequence: CASSVTGGQETQYF. CDR3 DNA sequence: TGTGCCAGCAGTGTCACAGGGGGTCAAGAGACCCAGTACTTC.

Turning to this clone: At one boundary the junction diverges from the germline segment, which might be a read error. Other DNA sequences from this sample encode an identical CDR3 as well. V gene TRBV6-6 combines with J gene TRBJ1-6, with D tentatively TRBD1 (5 bases). The CDR3 has 13 residues. The V gene's germline CDR1 is MNHNY and CDR2 SVGAGI (reference sequence). CDR3 in amino acids: CASSYGGGSPLHF. The CDR3, as DNA: TGTGCCAGCAGTTACGGGGGGGGTTCACCCCTACACTTT.